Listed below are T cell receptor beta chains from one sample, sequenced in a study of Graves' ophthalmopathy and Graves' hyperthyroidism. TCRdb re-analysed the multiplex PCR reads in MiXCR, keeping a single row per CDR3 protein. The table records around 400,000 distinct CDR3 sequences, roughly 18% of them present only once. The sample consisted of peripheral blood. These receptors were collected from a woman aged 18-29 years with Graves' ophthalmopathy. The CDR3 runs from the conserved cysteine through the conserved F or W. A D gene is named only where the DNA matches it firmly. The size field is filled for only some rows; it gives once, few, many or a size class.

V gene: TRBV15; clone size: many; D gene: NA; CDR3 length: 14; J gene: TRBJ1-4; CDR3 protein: CATSLPGREEKLFF; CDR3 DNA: TGTGCCACCAGCCTACCTGGTCGTGAGGAAAAACTGTTTTTT
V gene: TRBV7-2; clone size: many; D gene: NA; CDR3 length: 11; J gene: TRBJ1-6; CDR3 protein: CASSSGSPLHF; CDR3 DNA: TGTGCCAGCAGCTCAGGGTCACCCCTCCACTTT
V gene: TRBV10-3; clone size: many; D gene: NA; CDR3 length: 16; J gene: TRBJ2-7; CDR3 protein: CAISESELPGYYEQYF; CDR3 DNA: TGTGCCATCAGTGAGTCAGAACTCCCGGGGTACTACGAGCAGTACTTC
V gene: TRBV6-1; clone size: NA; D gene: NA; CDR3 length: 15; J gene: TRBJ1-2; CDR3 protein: CASSESLGRGYGYTF; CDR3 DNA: TGTGCCAGCAGTGAATCGTTGGGGCGAGGCTATGGCTACACCTTC
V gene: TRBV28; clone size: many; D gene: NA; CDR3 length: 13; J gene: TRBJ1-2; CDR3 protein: CASSLPGMRGYTF; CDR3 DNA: TGTGCCAGCAGCCTCCCAGGAATGAGGGGCTACACCTTC
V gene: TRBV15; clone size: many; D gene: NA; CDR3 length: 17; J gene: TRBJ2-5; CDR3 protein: CATSIPGTTSTQETQYF; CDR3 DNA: TGTGCCACCAGCATCCCCGGGACAACGTCAACACAAGAGACCCAGTACTTC
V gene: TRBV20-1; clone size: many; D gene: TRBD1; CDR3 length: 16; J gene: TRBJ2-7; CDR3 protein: CSARVSLEYRGYEQYF; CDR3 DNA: TGCAGTGCTAGAGTAAGTTTGGAGTACAGGGGATACGAGCAGTACTTC
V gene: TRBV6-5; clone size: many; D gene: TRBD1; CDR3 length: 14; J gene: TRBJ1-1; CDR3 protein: CASSLDRGGTEAFF; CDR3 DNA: TGTGCCAGCAGCCTCGACAGGGGCGGCACTGAAGCTTTCTTT
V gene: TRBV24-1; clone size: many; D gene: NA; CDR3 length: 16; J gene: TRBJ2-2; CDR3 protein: CATSPRGRANTGELFF; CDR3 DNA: TGTGCCACCAGTCCAAGGGGACGGGCTAACACCGGGGAGCTGTTTTTT
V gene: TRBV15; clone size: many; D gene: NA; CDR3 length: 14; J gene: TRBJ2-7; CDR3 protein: CATSRHRVLSEQYF; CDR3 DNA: TGTGCCACCAGCAGACACAGGGTATTAAGCGAGCAGTACTTC
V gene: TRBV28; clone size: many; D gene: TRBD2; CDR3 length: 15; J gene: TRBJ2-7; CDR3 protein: CASSTPGRTNYEQYF; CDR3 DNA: TGTGCCAGCAGTACGCCCGGGAGGACAAACTACGAGCAGTACTTC
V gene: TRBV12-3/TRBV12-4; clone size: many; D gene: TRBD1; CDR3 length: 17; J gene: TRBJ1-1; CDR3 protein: CAAGRPEGAIFNTEAFF; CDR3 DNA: TGTGCAGCGGGACGTCCGGAGGGGGCGATTTTTAACACTGAAGCTTTCTTT
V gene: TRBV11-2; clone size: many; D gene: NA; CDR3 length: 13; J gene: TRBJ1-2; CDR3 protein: CASSQKNLVGYTF; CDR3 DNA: TGTGCCAGCAGCCAAAAAAACCTCGTTGGCTACACCTTC
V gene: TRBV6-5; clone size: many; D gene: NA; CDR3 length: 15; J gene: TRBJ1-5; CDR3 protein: CASSYAAGGNQPQHF; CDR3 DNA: TGTGCCAGCAGTTACGCGGCAGGGGGCAATCAGCCCCAGCATTTT
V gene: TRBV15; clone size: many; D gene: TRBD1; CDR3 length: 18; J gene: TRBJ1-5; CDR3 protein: CATSRDQGTGGNNQPQHF; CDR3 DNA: TGTGCCACCAGCAGAGATCAAGGGACAGGGGGCAACAATCAGCCCCAGCATTTT
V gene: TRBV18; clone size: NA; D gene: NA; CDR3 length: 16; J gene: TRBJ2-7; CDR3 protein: CASSPVYSRSSYEQYF; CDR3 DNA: TGTGCCAGCTCACCGGTTTATAGCAGAAGCTCCTACGAGCAGTACTTC
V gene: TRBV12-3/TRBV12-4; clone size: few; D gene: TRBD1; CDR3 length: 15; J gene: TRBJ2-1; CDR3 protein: CASSLGTASYNEQFF; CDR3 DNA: TGTGCCAGCAGTTTGGGGACAGCGTCCTACAATGAGCAGTTCTTC
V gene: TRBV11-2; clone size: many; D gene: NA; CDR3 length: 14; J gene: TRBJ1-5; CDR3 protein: CASSLEVGDQPQHF; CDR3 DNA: TGTGCCAGCAGCTTAGAGGTGGGAGATCAGCCCCAGCATTTT
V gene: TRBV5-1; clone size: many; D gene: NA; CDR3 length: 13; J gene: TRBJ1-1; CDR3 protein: CASSVDGNTEAFF; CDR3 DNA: TGCGCCAGCAGTGTTGACGGGAACACTGAAGCTTTCTTT
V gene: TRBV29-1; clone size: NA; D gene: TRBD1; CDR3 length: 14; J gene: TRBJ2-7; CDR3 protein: CSVEAGTASYEQYF; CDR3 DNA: TGCAGCGTAGAGGCCGGGACAGCATCCTACGAGCAGTACTTC
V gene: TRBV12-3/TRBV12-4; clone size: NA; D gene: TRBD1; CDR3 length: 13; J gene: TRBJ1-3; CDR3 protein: CASDGTVGNTIYF; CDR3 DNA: TGTGCCAGCGACGGGACAGTTGGAAACACCATATATTTT
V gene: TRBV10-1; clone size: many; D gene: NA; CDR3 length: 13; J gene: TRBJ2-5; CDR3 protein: CACGTSEGETQYF; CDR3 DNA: TGCGCCTGCGGGACGTCGGAAGGGGAGACCCAGTACTTC
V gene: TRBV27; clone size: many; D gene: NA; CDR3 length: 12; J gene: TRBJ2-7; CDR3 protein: CASSRPWGEQYF; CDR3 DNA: TGTGCCAGCAGCCGACCCTGGGGCGAGCAGTACTTC
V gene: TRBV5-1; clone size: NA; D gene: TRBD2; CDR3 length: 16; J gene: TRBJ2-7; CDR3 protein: CASSLEGLAGGYEQYF; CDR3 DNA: TGCGCCAGCAGCTTGGAGGGACTAGCGGGTGGCTACGAGCAGTACTTC
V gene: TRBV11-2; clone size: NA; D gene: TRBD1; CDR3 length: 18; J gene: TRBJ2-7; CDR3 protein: CASSLGDRGRRPPHEQYF; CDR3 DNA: TGTGCCAGCAGCTTAGGGGACAGGGGGCGAAGGCCTCCCCACGAGCAGTACTTC
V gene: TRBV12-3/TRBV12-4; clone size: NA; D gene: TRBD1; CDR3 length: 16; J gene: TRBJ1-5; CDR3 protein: CASSLGRQGLGQPQHF; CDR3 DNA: TGTGCCAGCAGTTTAGGTCGACAGGGGTTGGGTCAGCCCCAGCATTTT
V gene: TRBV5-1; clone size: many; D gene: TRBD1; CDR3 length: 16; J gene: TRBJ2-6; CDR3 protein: CASSTGQGTGANVLTF; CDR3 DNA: TGCGCCAGCAGCACCGGACAGGGAACTGGGGCCAACGTCCTGACTTTC
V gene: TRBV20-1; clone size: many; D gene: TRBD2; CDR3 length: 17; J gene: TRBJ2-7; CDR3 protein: CSARDRGEAGGIYEQYF; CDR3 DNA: TGCAGTGCTAGAGATAGGGGGGAAGCGGGAGGTATTTACGAGCAGTACTTC
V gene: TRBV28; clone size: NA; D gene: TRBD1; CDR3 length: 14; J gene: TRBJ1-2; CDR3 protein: CASSFWGTGVGYTF; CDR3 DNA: TGTGCCAGCAGTTTTTGGGGTACAGGGGTCGGCTACACCTTC
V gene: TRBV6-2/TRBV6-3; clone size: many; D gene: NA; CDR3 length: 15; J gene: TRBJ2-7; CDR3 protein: CASSYQGKTPYEQYF; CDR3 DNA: TGTGCCAGCAGTTATCAGGGAAAGACCCCCTACGAGCAGTACTTC
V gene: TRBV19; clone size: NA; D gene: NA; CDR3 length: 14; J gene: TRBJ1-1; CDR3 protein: CASSTAGMNTEAFF; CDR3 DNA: TGTGCCAGTAGTACCGCGGGAATGAACACTGAAGCTTTCTTT
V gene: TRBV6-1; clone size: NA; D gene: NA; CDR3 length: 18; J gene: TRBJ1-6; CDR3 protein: CASSETIRDWGYNSPLHF; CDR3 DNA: TGTGCCAGCAGTGAAACTATTAGGGATTGGGGGTATAATTCACCCCTCCACTTT
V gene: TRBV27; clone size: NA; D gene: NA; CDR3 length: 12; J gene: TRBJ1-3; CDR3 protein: CASRSPGNTIYF; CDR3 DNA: TGTGCCAGCCGTAGCCCTGGAAACACCATATATTTT
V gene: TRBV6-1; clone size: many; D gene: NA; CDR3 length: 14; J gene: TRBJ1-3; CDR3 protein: CASADVLSGNTIYF; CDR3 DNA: TGTGCCAGCGCTGACGTCCTCTCTGGAAACACCATATATTTT
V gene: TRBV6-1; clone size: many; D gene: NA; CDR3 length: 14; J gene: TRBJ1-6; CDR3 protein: CASSVPGFNSPLHF; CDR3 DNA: TGTGCCAGCAGCGTACCGGGGTTTAATTCACCCCTCCACTTT
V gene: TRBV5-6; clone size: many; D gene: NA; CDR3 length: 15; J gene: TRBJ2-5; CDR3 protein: CASSLRRFGGETQYF; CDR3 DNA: TGTGCCAGCAGCCTGAGACGCTTCGGGGGCGAGACCCAGTACTTC
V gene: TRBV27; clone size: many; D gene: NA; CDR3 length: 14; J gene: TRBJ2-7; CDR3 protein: CASRGLLSIYEQYF; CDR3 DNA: TGTGCCAGCAGAGGACTGCTGTCGATCTACGAGCAGTACTTC
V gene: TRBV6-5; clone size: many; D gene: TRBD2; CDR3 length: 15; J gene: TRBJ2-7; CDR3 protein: CASSSGLAGGSEQYF; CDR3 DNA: TGTGCCAGCAGTTCTGGACTAGCGGGGGGCAGCGAGCAGTACTTC
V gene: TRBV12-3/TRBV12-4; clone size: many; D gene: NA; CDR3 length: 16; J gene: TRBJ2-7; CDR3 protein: CASSLIAGRGSYEQYF; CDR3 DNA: TGTGCCAGCAGTTTAATAGCAGGGAGGGGGTCCTACGAGCAGTACTTC
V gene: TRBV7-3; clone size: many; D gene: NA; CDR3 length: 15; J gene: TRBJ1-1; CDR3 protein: CASSLYVGSGTEAFF; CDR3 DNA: TGTGCCAGCAGCTTATACGTTGGCAGCGGGACTGAAGCTTTCTTT
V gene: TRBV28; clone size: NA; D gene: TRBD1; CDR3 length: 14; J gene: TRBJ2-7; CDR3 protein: CASRPGTGIHEQYF; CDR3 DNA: TGTGCCAGCAGACCCGGGACAGGGATTCACGAGCAGTACTTC
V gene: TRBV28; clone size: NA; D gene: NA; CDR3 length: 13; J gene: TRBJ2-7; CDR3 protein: CASTPTLSYEQYF; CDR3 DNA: TGTGCCAGCACCCCGACACTTTCCTACGAGCAGTACTTC
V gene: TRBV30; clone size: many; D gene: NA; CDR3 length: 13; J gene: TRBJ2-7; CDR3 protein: CAWSPGGSYEQYF; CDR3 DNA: TGTGCCTGGAGTCCGGGTGGCTCCTACGAGCAGTACTTC
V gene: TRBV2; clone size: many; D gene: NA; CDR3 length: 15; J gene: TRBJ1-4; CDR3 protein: CASSEGSGLGEKLFF; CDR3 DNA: TGTGCCAGCAGTGAAGGTTCGGGGCTAGGGGAAAAACTGTTTTTT
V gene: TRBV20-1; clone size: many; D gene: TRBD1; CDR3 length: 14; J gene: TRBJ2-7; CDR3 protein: CSAHRQGRTYEQYF; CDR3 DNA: TGCAGTGCTCATCGACAGGGACGGACTTACGAGCAGTACTTC
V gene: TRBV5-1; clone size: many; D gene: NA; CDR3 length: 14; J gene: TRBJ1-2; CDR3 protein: CASSLDVGVNGYTF; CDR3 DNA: TGCGCCAGCAGCTTGGACGTGGGGGTCAATGGCTACACCTTC
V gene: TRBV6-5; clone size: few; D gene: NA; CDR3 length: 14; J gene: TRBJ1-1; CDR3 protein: CASSYEWGRTEAFF; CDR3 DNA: TGTGCCAGCAGTTACGAATGGGGGCGGACTGAAGCTTTCTTT
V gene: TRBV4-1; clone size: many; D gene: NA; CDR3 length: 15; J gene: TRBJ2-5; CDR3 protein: CASSQVQGSQETQYF; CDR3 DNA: TGCGCCAGCAGCCAAGTCCAGGGGAGCCAAGAGACCCAGTACTTC